The clone carrying this TCR beta chain was seen ten or more times. The antigen is undetermined. The data originate from a study of metastatic and nonmetastatic thyroid tumors. Across the study: Both malignant and benign thyroid patients supplied peripheral blood and tumor or nodule tissue samples, across which the repertoires of these patients were then compared.

Study-level findings and limits: In blood and tumor, TCR beta diversity was reportedly significantly higher in malignant thyroid tumors than in benign nodules.

As handled by the study authors: A papillary thyroid cancer distant-metastasis classifier was built from CDR3 differences across clinicopathological groups. MiXCR reprocessed the PCR reads for TCRdb. TCRdb, rather than the study authors, made the V and J calls. The table has 50,000 to 65,000 clones, approximately 4.1% seen once; the top ten hold under 25%. CDR1 MDHEN and CDR2 SYDVKM come from the germline V gene. The CDR3 has 12 residues. The V gene end was trimmed by 4 bases and the J gene end by 3 bases; junction bases not matched to a gene: 0. No treatment of any kind had been given to any patient before thyroid surgery.

The receptor was isolated from a female donor with papillary thyroid cancer or a benign thyroid nodule (not recorded which). Some clones in this sample may be carry-over from other donors' samples. The sequenced material came from blood. J is TRBJ2-7 and V is TRBV28, with 7 bases lining up with TRBD2. The CDR3 DNA reads TGTGCCAGCAGTTGGGGGGGCTACGAGCAGTACTTC. Translation gives CASSWGGYEQYF.